This T cell receptor (beta chain) was identified in a study of T-cell reconstitution after alpha-beta-depleted transplantation in children. It was with unique molecular identifiers that the TCRbeta library was prepared. MiXCR was run by TCRdb on the PCR reads, yielding one entry per CDR3 protein. The sample includes 55,000 to 70,000 distinct CDR3 sequences, roughly a tenth of them seen just once. This clonotype was counted many times. The sequencing used PBMCs, collected before TCRalphabeta/CD19-depleted stem cell transplant. The origin of this receptor is a boy aged 5 to 17 with acute myeloid leukemia, due to receive a stem cell transplant.

CDR3 in amino acids: CASSPQSSTNEKLFF. The CDR3 nucleotides are TGTGCCAGCAGTCCTCAGTCATCAACTAATGAAAAACTGTTTTTT. The V and J genes are TRBV12-3 or TRBV12-4 and TRBJ1-4; D remains unclear. The germline V and J ends were trimmed by 5 bases and 0 bases, with 10 bases remaining between them. The CDR3 sequence is 15 residues long.